This T cell receptor (beta chain) was obtained from a study of blood T cell repertoires in COVID-19 (dated by TCRdb to about 2020). About the study as a whole: Samples from collaborators originated in the United States, Italy and Spain and spanned both the acute and convalescent phases of COVID-19. Subjects who had been exposed to COVID-19, were actively infected with it, or had recovered from it provided the deeply sampled blood TCRbeta repertoires that made up the dataset. The repertoires were made available in a free public database intended to serve as a resource for research on the immune response to SARS-CoV-2. Samples were obtained from the ongoing ImmuneRACE study (first 160 participants) and from some 1,200 subjects provided by 6 global collaborators. The material from the prospective study consisted of cDNA or gDNA derived from T cells, B-cell-depleted T cells, or PBMCs. HLA class I and class II types, where available, came from metadata supplied by the sample provider rather than from assay-based typing. Nearly every sample came with metadata listing a de-identified subject ID, COVID-19 status, age in years and sex.

Between the V and J ends, shortened by 0 bases and 5 bases respectively, the junction contains 8 bases. Including the terminal cysteine and phenylalanine, the CDR3 comprises 14 residues. Only the CDR3 DNA is retained, 42 bases long and in frame from the first base. Based on the germline V gene, the CDR1 and CDR2 sequences are LGHNA and YSLEER. Each collaborating institution followed its own protocols to collect whole blood in K2EDTA tubes. Collaborator samples were shipped for TCRbeta analysis as frozen whole blood, isolated PBMCs, or DNA extracted from either sample type. Study-wide conclusions, independent of this receptor: The amount of clinical and demographic metadata varied by source and participant and was provided uncurated.

TCRbeta CDR3 regions were amplified from genomic DNA by means of the immunoSEQ Assay, a bias-controlled multiplex PCR. The authors' analysis ran thus. Nucleated cell counts per sample were estimated from amplification of reference gene primers within the assay. To quantify the absolute abundance of each unique TCRbeta CDR3 rearrangement, sequence reads were collapsed and filtered. Productive Simpson clonality was computed per sample as the square root of Simpson's diversity index over productive rearrangements. This immuneACCESS table, as held by TCRdb, lists in-frame sequences with V and J called but not all clones. Of the missing ones, under half trace to an unresolved V gene in checked studies; the others have no known cause. V, J and clone size are taken as reported in that table, and D and trimming were inferred from the DNA itself. Within this sample are fewer than 75,000 clones, with 60% to 80% of them counted one time only. The ten biggest clones cover 5% to 6.5% of the sample.

This clone showed up just once. There is no known antigen for this receptor. Per-base qualities were not stored, and no clone one base away is much larger. Sequencing used peripheral blood. The V and J segments used are TRBV4-3 and TRBJ2-1; the D gene cannot be resolved reliably. The receptor's source is a woman aged 55-70 years with acute or convalescent COVID-19. The nucleotide sequence is TGCGCCAGCAGCCAAGATCCGGCGGACAATGAGCAGTTCTTC. It translates as CASSQDPADNEQFF.